Listed below are T cell receptor beta chains from one sample, sequenced in a study of shared clonotypes between healthy human individuals. Generated by immunoSEQ multiplex PCR, the TCRdb table keeps only in-frame clones and is missing some. The table shows about 2.1 million clones, with about 92% occurring only once. The specimen was naive CD8+ T cells from PBMCs. The receptors derive from a man aged 18 to 30 in good health. Some clones in this sample may be carry-over from other donors' samples. The CDR3 runs from the conserved cysteine through the conserved F or W. The D gene is left open where the match is weak. Size tells how often a clone was seen (once, few, many) or the class of an expanded clone, and some rows leave it out.

d_gene: NA; v_gene: TRBV9; abundance: NA; j_gene: TRBJ2-1; CDR3nt: TGTGCCAGCAGCGCCGGGTCGCCTAATGAGCAGTTCTTC; CDR3aa: CASSAGSPNEQFF
d_gene: TRBD1; v_gene: TRBV4-1; abundance: NA; j_gene: TRBJ1-4; CDR3nt: TGCGCCAGCAGCCTGACGACAGGGTGGCTAGAAAAACTGTTTTTT; CDR3aa: CASSLTTGWLEKLFF
d_gene: TRBD1; v_gene: TRBV5-1; abundance: NA; j_gene: TRBJ2-7; CDR3nt: TGCGCCAGCAGCTTGCCAGACCCCCCTCTGGACAGGAGCTACGAGCAGTACTTC; CDR3aa: CASSLPDPPLDRSYEQYF
d_gene: NA; v_gene: TRBV5-5; abundance: once; j_gene: TRBJ1-5; CDR3nt: TGTGCCAGCAGCCCCCTTCTGGGGGTGGACGGCAATCAGCCCCAGCATTTT; CDR3aa: CASSPLLGVDGNQPQHF
d_gene: NA; v_gene: TRBV4-1; abundance: NA; j_gene: TRBJ2-1; CDR3nt: TGCGCCAGCAGCCAAGAAATGGGGTTCTACAATGAGCAGTTCTTC; CDR3aa: CASSQEMGFYNEQFF
d_gene: NA; v_gene: TRBV4-1; abundance: once; j_gene: TRBJ2-5; CDR3nt: TGCGCCAGCAGCCAACGTCGTTTGGAGACCCAGTACTTC; CDR3aa: CASSQRRLETQYF
d_gene: NA; v_gene: TRBV19; abundance: NA; j_gene: TRBJ1-2; CDR3nt: TGTGCCAGTAGTAAAGGGGGGACACCGGGGATCTATGGCTACACCTTC; CDR3aa: CASSKGGTPGIYGYTF
d_gene: NA; v_gene: TRBV6-6; abundance: NA; j_gene: TRBJ1-2; CDR3nt: TGTGCCAGCACCCAAGTGTGGACCTATGGCTACACCTTC; CDR3aa: CASTQVWTYGYTF
d_gene: NA; v_gene: TRBV7-6; abundance: NA; j_gene: TRBJ1-4; CDR3nt: TGTGCCAGCAGCAGATCGGACATATCGGGGATTGGTGAAAAACTGTTTTTT; CDR3aa: CASSRSDISGIGEKLFF
d_gene: TRBD1; v_gene: TRBV29-1; abundance: few; j_gene: TRBJ1-2; CDR3nt: TGCAGCGTTCCGGGACAGGGAAGCTACACCTTC; CDR3aa: CSVPGQGSYTF
d_gene: NA; v_gene: TRBV4-1; abundance: once; j_gene: TRBJ2-7; CDR3nt: TGCGCCAGCAGCCAAGATCAAGGGTCCGAGCAGTACTTC; CDR3aa: CASSQDQGSEQYF
d_gene: TRBD2; v_gene: TRBV28; abundance: NA; j_gene: TRBJ2-5; CDR3nt: TGTGCCAGCAGTTTGTGGCTAGCGGATCAAGAGACCCAGTACTTC; CDR3aa: CASSLWLADQETQYF
d_gene: NA; v_gene: TRBV6-1; abundance: NA; j_gene: TRBJ2-7; CDR3nt: TGTGCCAGCAGTGAATGGGCTGGACAAGGCTACGAGCAGTACTTC; CDR3aa: CASSEWAGQGYEQYF
d_gene: TRBD2; v_gene: TRBV27; abundance: NA; j_gene: TRBJ2-1; CDR3nt: TGTGCCAGCAGTACGGGACTAGCGGGACGTCGCTCCTACAATGAGCAGTTCTTC; CDR3aa: CASSTGLAGRRSYNEQFF
d_gene: NA; v_gene: TRBV20-1; abundance: once; j_gene: TRBJ2-1; CDR3nt: TGCAGTGCTAGACCACTGGTTGAGCAGTTCTTC; CDR3aa: CSARPLVEQFF
d_gene: NA; v_gene: TRBV19; abundance: NA; j_gene: TRBJ2-7; CDR3nt: TGTGCCAGTAGCAGTCGGGACACGCCATCCTACGAGCAGTACTTC; CDR3aa: CASSSRDTPSYEQYF
d_gene: NA; v_gene: TRBV9; abundance: NA; j_gene: TRBJ2-5; CDR3nt: TGTGCCAGCAGCGTAGAAAGGGGCCAAGAGACCCAGTACTTC; CDR3aa: CASSVERGQETQYF
d_gene: NA; v_gene: TRBV9; abundance: NA; j_gene: TRBJ2-3; CDR3nt: TGTGCCAGCAGTCTACCTCACACAGATACGCAGTATTTT; CDR3aa: CASSLPHTDTQYF
d_gene: NA; v_gene: TRBV28; abundance: NA; j_gene: TRBJ2-7; CDR3nt: TGTGCCAGCAGTTTATGGGCTGACGAGCAGTACTTC; CDR3aa: CASSLWADEQYF
d_gene: TRBD1; v_gene: TRBV6-4; abundance: NA; j_gene: TRBJ2-2; CDR3nt: TGTGCCAGCAGCCTTCCCCAGGGGGCGAACACCGGGGAGCTGTTTTTT; CDR3aa: CASSLPQGANTGELFF
d_gene: NA; v_gene: TRBV2; abundance: NA; j_gene: TRBJ2-7; CDR3nt: TGTGCCAGCAGTGAGGGGCATAAAAGCTCCTACGAGCAGTACTTC; CDR3aa: CASSEGHKSSYEQYF
d_gene: NA; v_gene: TRBV28; abundance: NA; j_gene: TRBJ1-1; CDR3nt: TGTGCCAGCAGTTGGGGGGACCAAGGGGGCACTGAAGCTTTCTTT; CDR3aa: CASSWGDQGGTEAFF
d_gene: NA; v_gene: TRBV27; abundance: NA; j_gene: TRBJ2-7; CDR3nt: TGTGCCAGCAGTCCTCTTCGGGGCCAAGGAACCTACGAGCAGTACTTC; CDR3aa: CASSPLRGQGTYEQYF
d_gene: NA; v_gene: TRBV11-2; abundance: NA; j_gene: TRBJ2-7; CDR3nt: TGTGCCAGCAGCTTAGACCCACGGGACTACGAGCAGTACTTC; CDR3aa: CASSLDPRDYEQYF
d_gene: NA; v_gene: TRBV7-8; abundance: NA; j_gene: TRBJ1-1; CDR3nt: TGTGCCAGCAGCTATGGGCAGTGGGAGTTTATGAACACTGAAGCTTTCTTT; CDR3aa: CASSYGQWEFMNTEAFF
d_gene: NA; v_gene: TRBV13; abundance: NA; j_gene: TRBJ2-5; CDR3nt: TGTGCCAGCAGCCTTAGACAAGGACAAGAGACCCAGTACTTC; CDR3aa: CASSLRQGQETQYF
d_gene: TRBD1; v_gene: TRBV30; abundance: NA; j_gene: TRBJ1-2; CDR3nt: TGTGCCTGCAGGGGGCGGGTTGACTATGGCTACACCTTC; CDR3aa: CACRGRVDYGYTF
d_gene: TRBD1; v_gene: TRBV7-9; abundance: NA; j_gene: TRBJ2-7; CDR3nt: TGTGCCAGCAGCCCGAGAGACAGGGGGCGCGAGGAGCAGTACTTC; CDR3aa: CASSPRDRGREEQYF
d_gene: NA; v_gene: TRBV28; abundance: NA; j_gene: TRBJ1-4; CDR3nt: TGTGCCAGCAGTTTTCCAGAGGCAACTAATGAAAAACTGTTTTTT; CDR3aa: CASSFPEATNEKLFF
d_gene: TRBD2; v_gene: TRBV7-2; abundance: NA; j_gene: TRBJ2-7; CDR3nt: TGTGCCAGCAGCTTAGGCGGGAGTTCTTACTACGAGCAGTACTTC; CDR3aa: CASSLGGSSYYEQYF
d_gene: NA; v_gene: TRBV19; abundance: NA; j_gene: TRBJ2-7; CDR3nt: TGTGCCAGTAGTATTGGCGTGACAGAGTACGAGCAGTACTTC; CDR3aa: CASSIGVTEYEQYF